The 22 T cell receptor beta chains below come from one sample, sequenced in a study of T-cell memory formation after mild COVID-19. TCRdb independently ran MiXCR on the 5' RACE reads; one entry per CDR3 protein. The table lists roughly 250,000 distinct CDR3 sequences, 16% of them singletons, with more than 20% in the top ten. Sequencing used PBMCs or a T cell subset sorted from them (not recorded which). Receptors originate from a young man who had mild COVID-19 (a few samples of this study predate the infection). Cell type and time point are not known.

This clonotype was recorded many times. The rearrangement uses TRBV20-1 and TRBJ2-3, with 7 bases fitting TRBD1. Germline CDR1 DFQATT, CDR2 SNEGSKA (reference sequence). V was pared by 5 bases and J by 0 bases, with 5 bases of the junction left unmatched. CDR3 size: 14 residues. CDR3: CSADRVASTDTQYF. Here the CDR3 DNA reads TGCAGTGCTGACAGGGTTGCAAGCACAGATACGCAGTATTTT.

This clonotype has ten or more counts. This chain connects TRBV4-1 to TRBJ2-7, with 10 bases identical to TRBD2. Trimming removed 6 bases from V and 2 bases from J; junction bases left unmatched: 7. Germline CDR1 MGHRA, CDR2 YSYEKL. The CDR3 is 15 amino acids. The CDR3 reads CASSLAGGSPYEQYF. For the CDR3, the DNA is TGCGCCAGCAGTTTAGCGGGGGGCAGTCCCTACGAGCAGTACTTC.

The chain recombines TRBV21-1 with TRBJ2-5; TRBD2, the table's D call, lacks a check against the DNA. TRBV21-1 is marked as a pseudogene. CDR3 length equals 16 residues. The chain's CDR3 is CASSTLRLAGEETQYF. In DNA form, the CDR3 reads TGTGCCAGCAGCACCCTTCGACTAGCGGGTGAAGAGACCCAGTACTTC.

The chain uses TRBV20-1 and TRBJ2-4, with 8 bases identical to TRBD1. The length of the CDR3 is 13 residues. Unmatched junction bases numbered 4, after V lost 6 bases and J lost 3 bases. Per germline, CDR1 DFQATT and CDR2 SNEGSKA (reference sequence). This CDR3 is CSADRVDKNIQYF. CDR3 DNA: TGCAGTGCGGACAGGGTGGACAAAAACATTCAGTACTTC.

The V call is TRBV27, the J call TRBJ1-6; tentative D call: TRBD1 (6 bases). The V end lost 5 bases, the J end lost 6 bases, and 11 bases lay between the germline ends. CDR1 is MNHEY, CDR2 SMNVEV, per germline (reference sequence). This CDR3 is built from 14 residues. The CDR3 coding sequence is TGTGCCAGCAGTCCGCGACAGGTTAATTCACCCCTCCACTTT. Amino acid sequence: CASSPRQVNSPLHF.

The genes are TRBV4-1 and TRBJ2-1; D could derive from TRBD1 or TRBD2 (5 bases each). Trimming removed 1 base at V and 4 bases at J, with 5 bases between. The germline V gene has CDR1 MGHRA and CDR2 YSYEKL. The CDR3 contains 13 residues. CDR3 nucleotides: TGCGCCAGCAGCCAAGGGGGGTACAATGAGCAGTTCTTC. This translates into CASSQGGYNEQFF.

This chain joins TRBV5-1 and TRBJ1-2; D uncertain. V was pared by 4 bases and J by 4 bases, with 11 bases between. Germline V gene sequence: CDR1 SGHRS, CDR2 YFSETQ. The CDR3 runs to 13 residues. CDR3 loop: CASSPEGIYGYTF. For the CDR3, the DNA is TGCGCCAGCAGCCCGGAAGGGATCTATGGCTACACCTTC.

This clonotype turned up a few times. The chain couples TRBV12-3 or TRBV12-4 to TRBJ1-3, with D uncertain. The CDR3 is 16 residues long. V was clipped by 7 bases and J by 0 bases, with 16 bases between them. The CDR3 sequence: CASTPIGGPSGNTIYF. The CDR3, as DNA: TGTGCCAGCACCCCCATTGGAGGGCCCTCTGGAAACACCATATATTTT.

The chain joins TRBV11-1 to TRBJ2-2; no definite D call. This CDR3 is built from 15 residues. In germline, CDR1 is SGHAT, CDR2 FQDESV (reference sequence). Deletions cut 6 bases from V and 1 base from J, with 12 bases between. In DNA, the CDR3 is TGTGCCAGCAGACACGGACGGCAGAACACCGGGGAGCTGTTTTTT. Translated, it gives CASRHGRQNTGELFF.

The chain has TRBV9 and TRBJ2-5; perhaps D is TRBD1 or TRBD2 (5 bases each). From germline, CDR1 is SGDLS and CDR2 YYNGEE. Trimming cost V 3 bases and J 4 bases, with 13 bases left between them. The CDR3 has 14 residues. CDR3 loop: CASSARGRGETQYF. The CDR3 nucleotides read TGTGCCAGCAGCGCGAGGGGTCGGGGAGAGACCCAGTACTTC.

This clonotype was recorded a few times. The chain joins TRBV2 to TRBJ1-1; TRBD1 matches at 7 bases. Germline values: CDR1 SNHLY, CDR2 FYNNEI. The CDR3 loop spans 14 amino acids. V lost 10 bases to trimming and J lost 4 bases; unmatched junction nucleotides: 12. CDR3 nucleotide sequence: TGTGCCACAACGGCAGGGGGGCGCAGCACTGAAGCTTTCTTT. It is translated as CATTAGGRSTEAFF.

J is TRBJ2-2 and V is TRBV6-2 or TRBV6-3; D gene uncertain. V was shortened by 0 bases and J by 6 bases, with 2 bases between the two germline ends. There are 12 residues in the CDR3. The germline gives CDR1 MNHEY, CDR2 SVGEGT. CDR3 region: CASSYSPGELFF. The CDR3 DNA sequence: TGTGCCAGCAGTTACTCTCCCGGGGAGCTGTTTTTT.

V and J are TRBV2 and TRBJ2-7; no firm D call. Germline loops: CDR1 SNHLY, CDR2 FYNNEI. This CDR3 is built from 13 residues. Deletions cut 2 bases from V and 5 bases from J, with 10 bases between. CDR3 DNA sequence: TGTGCCAGCAGTGAAAATGCTGGTAACGAGCAGTACTTC. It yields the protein CASSENAGNEQYF.

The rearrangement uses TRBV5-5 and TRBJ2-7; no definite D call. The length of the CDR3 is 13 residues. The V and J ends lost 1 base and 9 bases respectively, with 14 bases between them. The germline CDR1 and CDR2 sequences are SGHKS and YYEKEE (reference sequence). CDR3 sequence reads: CASSLLKVGAQYV. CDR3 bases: TGTGCCAGCAGCTTGCTGAAGGTAGGCGCGCAGTACGTC.

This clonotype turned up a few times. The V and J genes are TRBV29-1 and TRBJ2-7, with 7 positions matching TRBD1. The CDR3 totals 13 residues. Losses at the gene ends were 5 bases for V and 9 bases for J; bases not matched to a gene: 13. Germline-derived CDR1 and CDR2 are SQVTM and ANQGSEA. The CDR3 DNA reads TGCAGCGTTCGGAGCCAGGGGGAGTCAGGGCAGTACTTC. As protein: CSVRSQGESGQYF.

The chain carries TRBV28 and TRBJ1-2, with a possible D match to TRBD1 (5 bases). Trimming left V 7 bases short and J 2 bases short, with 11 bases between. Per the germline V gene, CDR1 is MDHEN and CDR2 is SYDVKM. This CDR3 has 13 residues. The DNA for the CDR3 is TGTGCCAGCACAGGGCAGGCGAACTATGGCTACACCTTC. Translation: CASTGQANYGYTF.

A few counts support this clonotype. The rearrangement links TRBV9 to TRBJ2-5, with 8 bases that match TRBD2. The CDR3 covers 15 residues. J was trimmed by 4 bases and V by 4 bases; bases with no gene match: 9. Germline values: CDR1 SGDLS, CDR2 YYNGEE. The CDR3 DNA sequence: TGTGCCAGCAGCCGAGGGGCTAGCGGGTTAGAGACCCAGTACTTC. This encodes CASSRGASGLETQYF.

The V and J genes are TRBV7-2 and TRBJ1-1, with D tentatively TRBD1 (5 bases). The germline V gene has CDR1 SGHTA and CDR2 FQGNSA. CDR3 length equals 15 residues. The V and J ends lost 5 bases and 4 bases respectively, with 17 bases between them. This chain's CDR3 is CASSATWWGSTEAFF. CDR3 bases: TGTGCCAGCAGCGCAACTTGGTGGGGGTCCACTGAAGCTTTCTTT.

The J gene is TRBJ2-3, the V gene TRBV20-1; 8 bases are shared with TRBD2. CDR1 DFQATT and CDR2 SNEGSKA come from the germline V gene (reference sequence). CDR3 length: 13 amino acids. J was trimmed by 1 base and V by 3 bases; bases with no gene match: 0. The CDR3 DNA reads TGCAGTGCTAGCGGGGGGGGCACAGATACGCAGTATTTT. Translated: CSASGGGTDTQYF.

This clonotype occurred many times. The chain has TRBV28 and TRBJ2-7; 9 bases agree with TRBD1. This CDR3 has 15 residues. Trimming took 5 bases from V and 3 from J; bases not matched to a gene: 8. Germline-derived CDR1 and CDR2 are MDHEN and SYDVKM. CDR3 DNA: TGTGCCAGCAGTGGACCGGGACAGGGAAGCTACGAGCAGTACGTC. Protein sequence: CASSGPGQGSYEQYV.

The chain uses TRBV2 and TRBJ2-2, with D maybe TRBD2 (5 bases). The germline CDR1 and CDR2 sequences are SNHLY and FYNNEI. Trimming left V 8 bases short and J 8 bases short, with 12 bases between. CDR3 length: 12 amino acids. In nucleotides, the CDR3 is TGTGCCAGCCGTACTAGGGTAGGGGAGCTGTTTTTT. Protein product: CASRTRVGELFF.

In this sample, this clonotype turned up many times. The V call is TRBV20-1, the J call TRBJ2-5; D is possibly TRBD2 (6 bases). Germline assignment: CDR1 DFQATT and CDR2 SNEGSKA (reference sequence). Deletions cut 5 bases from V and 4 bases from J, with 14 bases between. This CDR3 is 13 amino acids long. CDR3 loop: CSARDSLTETQYF. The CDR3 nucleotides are TGCAGTGCTCGGGACTCCTTAACAGAGACCCAGTACTTC.